What follows is one TCR beta chain and its context. Sequencing was performed with immunoSEQ multiplex PCR; in TCRdb, only in-frame clones are kept and a portion is missing. This repertoire shows roughly 60,000 clones, over 80% found once; its top ten account for more than 25%. This specimen belongs to a study of OX40 agonist ivuxolimab in advanced cancers. It was autoimmune disease history or systemic immunosuppression that excluded patients. Germline CDR1 is SGHRS and CDR2 is YFSETQ. The CDR3 has 14 amino acids. Trimming took 6 bases from V and 0 from J, leaving 12 bases between them. V and J are TRBV5-1 and TRBJ1-1, with TRBD1 as a possible D gene (6 bases). This specimen consisted of CD4+ or CD8+ T cells sorted from blood, obtained in a trial of the OX40 agonist ivuxolimab. This receptor was taken from an adult with an advanced solid tumor such as melanoma, head and neck, liver or kidney cancer. The CDR3 DNA is TGCGCCAGCACCCTTCAGGGGATGAACACTGAAGCTTTCTTT. Translating it yields CASTLQGMNTEAFF.